Presented here are 5 T cell receptor beta chains from one specimen sequenced in a study of spatial heterogeneity in lung cancer. From the 5' RACE reads, TCRdb called clonotypes with MiXCR, one entry per CDR3 protein. Of about 120,000 distinct CDR3 sequences listed, 12% are singletons. Described time point: blood at routine non-recurrence follow-up after resection. Whole RNA, which was extracted from tumor, nontumor lung tissue or frozen PBMC, was sequenced without any cell sorting. The sequencing used PBMCs, collected at follow-up. The receptors derive from a male donor with early-stage non-small cell lung cancer.

The chain joins TRBV7-9 to TRBJ2-3; D call uncertain. This CDR3 spans 16 amino acids. Germline V gene lookup returns CDR1 SEHNR and CDR2 FQNEAQ (reference sequence). With 0 bases removed from V and 2 bases from J, the gap between germline ends came to 12 bases. In DNA form, the CDR3 reads TGTGCCAGCAGCTTAGCGGTAGGGATTAACACAGATACGCAGTATTTT. This gives the protein CASSLAVGINTDTQYF.

This clonotype turned up a few times. V gene TRBV6-5 combines with J gene TRBJ2-6; 8 nucleotides align to TRBD1. In germline, CDR1 is MNHEY, CDR2 SVGAGI. Losses at the gene ends were 6 bases for V and 4 bases for J; bases not matched to a gene: 11. CDR3 length: 17 amino acids. Here the CDR3 reads CASRPDRGGFGANVLTF. The CDR3, as DNA: TGTGCCAGCAGACCCGACAGGGGAGGCTTCGGGGCCAACGTCCTGACTTTC.

This clonotype was seen a few times. This sequence joins TRBV7-2 and TRBJ2-7, with no clear D. V was cut by 0 bases and J by 0 bases, with 12 bases left in between. This CDR3 is 16 amino acids long. The germline gives CDR1 SGHTA, CDR2 FQGNSA. In DNA form, the CDR3 reads TGTGCCAGCAGCTTAGCATCCCCAGGCCGCTCCTACGAGCAGTACTTC. This translates into CASSLASPGRSYEQYF.

This clonotype was detected ten times or more. The V gene is TRBV10-3, the J gene TRBJ2-5, with 12 bases that match TRBD2. The CDR3 runs to 15 residues. J lost 5 bases, V lost 6 bases, and 7 bases had no gene match. Germline V gene lookup returns CDR1 ENHRY and CDR2 SYGVKD. CDR3 residues: CAIRTSGGPGETQYF. CDR3 in DNA: TGTGCCATCAGGACTAGCGGGGGCCCTGGGGAGACCCAGTACTTC.

This clonotype was counted a few times. The chain uses TRBV5-6 and TRBJ2-6; 9 bases are a match to TRBD1. The CDR3 totals 18 residues. V dropped 4 bases and J dropped 3; count of bases not matched to a gene: 11. Germline V gene data show CDR1 as SGHDT and CDR2 as YYEEEE. In DNA, the CDR3 is TGTGCCAGCAGCCTACTGGGACAGGGCGCGGTTGGGGCCAACGTCCTGACTTTC. This codes for CASSLLGQGAVGANVLTF.